This T cell receptor beta chain was documented in a study of STAT5B mutations in CD4+ large granular lymphocyte leukemia. The method was immunoSEQ multiplex PCR; TCRdb's version includes in-frame clones alone and lacks a portion of them. This sample carries 30,000 to 40,000 clones, roughly 85% of them seen once, and the ten largest clones take under 1.5%. The CDR3 extends over 15 amino acids. V lost 3 bases and J lost 0, with 9 bases in between. The germline V gene has CDR1 LNHDA and CDR2 SQIVND (reference sequence). This chain joins TRBV19 and TRBJ1-3; D remains ambiguous. The receptor's source is a human donor in good health. Material for sequencing was CD4+ T cells from blood buffy coats. The CDR3 loop is CASSIRPDSGNTIYF. CDR3 nucleotide sequence: TGTGCCAGTAGTATCAGGCCCGACTCTGGAAACACCATATATTTT. Drawing the rest from reference TRBV19 and TRBJ1-3, the complete variable domain is DGGITQSPKYLFRKEGQNVTLSCEQNLNHDAMYWYRQDPGQGLRLIYYSQIVNDFQKGDIAEGYSVSREKKESFPLTVTSAQKNPTAFYLCASSIRPDSGNTIYFGEGSWLTVV.